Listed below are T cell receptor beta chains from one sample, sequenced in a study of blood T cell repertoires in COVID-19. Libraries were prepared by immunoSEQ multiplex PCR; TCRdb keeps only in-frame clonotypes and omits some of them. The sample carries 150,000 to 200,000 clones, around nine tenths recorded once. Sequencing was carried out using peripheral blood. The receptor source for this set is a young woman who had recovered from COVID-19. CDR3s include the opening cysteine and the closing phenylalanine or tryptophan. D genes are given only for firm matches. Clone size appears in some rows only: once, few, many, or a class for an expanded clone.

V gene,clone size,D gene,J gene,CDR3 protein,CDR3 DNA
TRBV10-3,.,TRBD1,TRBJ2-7,CAISEPRIRTGESDEQYF,TGTGCCATCAGTGAGCCCCGAATCCGGACAGGGGAGAGCGACGAGCAGTACTTC
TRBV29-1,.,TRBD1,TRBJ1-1,CSVKDRGPYEAFF,TGCAGCGTTAAGGACAGGGGTCCCTACGAAGCTTTCTTT
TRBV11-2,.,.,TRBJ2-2,CASSPLQGIRTGELFF,TGTGCCAGCAGCCCCCTCCAGGGGATTCGCACCGGGGAGCTGTTTTTT
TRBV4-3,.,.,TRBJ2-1,CASSHSSNEQFF,TGCGCCAGCAGCCATTCTTCGAATGAGCAGTTCTTC
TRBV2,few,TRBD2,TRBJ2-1,CASLSGGVDEQFF,TGTGCCAGCCTTAGCGGGGGGGTTGATGAGCAGTTCTTC
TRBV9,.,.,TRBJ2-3,CASDGGFTDTQYF,TGTGCCAGCGACGGGGGTTTCACAGATACGCAGTATTTT
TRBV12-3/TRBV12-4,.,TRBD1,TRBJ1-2,CASSSEGAGGYTF,TGTGCCAGCAGTTCGGAGGGGGCTGGTGGCTACACCTTC
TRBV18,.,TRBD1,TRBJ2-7,CASSSQQGNEQYF,TGTGCCAGCTCATCACAACAGGGGAACGAGCAGTACTTC
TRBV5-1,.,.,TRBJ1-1,CASSLAPSANTEAFF,TGCGCCAGCAGCTTAGCACCCAGCGCGAACACTGAAGCTTTCTTT
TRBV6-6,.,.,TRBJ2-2,CASSPNTGELFF,TGTGCCAGCAGCCCAAACACCGGGGAGCTGTTTTTT
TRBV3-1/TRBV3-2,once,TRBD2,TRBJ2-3,CASSQDRLAGVDTQYF,TGTGCCAGCAGCCAAGATCGGCTAGCGGGAGTGGATACGCAGTATTTT
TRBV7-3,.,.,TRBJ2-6,CASSSGGSGANVLTF,TGTGCCAGCAGCTCTGGGGGCTCAGGGGCCAACGTCCTGACTTTC
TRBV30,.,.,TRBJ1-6,CAWSGGAYSPLHF,TGTGCCTGGAGTGGTGGGGCCTATTCACCCCTCCACTTT
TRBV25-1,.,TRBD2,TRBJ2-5,CASSDPGLAGGAETQYF,TGTGCCAGCAGTGATCCCGGACTAGCGGGAGGAGCAGAGACCCAGTACTTC
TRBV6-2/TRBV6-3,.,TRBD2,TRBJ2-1,CASRPTGLYNEQFF,TGTGCCAGCAGGCCTACGGGACTATACAATGAGCAGTTCTTC
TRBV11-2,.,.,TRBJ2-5,CASSLLRGGQETQYF,TGTGCCAGCAGCTTACTAAGGGGTGGGCAAGAGACCCAGTACTTC
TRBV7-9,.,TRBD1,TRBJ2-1,CASSSIPGQGFGEQFF,TGTGCCAGCAGCTCAATACCGGGACAGGGGTTTGGTGAGCAGTTCTTC
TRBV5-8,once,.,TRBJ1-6,CASSLHPASEALHF,TGTGCCAGCAGCTTGCACCCAGCTAGTGAGGCCCTCCACTTT
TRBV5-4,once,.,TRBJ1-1,CASSLAFGTMNTEAFF,TGTGCCAGCAGCTTGGCTTTTGGGACAATGAACACTGAAGCTTTCTTT
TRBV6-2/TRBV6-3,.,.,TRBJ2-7,CASSYPNSGEQYF,TGTGCCAGCAGTTACCCTAATTCGGGAGAGCAGTACTTC
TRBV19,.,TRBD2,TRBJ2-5,CASSIDASGTDILQETQYF,TGTGCCAGTAGTATAGACGCTAGCGGGACAGACATCCTCCAAGAGACCCAGTACTTC
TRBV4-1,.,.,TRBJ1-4,CASSPGGKLFF,TGCGCCAGCAGTCCGGGGGGAAAACTGTTTTTT
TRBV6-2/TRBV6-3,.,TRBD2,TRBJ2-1,CASSPGLAGGATKGQFF,TGTGCCAGCAGCCCGGGACTAGCGGGAGGGGCGACAAAGGGGCAGTTCTTC
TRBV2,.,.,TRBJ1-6,CASSRDSGGNSPLHF,TGTGCCAGCAGTCGCGACTCCGGCGGGAATTCACCCCTCCACTTT
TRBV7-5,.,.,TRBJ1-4,CVRSLGGGAGIEEKLFF,TGTGTCAGAAGCTTAGGGGGCGGGGCAGGGATTGAAGAAAAACTGTTTTTT
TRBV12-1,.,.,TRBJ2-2,CASSFGWAGTANTGELFF,TGTGCCAGCAGCTTTGGATGGGCGGGGACAGCGAACACCGGGGAGCTGTTTTTT
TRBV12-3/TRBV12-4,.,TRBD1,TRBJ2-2,CARTGDTGELFF,TGTGCCAGGACAGGGGACACCGGGGAGCTGTTTTTT
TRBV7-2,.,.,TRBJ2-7,CASSLAPGIYEQYF,TGTGCCAGCAGCCTTGCCCCAGGGATCTACGAGCAGTACTTC
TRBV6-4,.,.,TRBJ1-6,CASSEPGAGSPLHF,TGTGCCAGCAGTGAACCCGGCGCGGGTTCACCCCTCCACTTT
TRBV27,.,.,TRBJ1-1,CASSLSGGNTEAFF,TGTGCCAGCAGTTTATCGGGGGGGAACACTGAAGCTTTCTTT
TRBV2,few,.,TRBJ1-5,CASSEARILGNQPQHF,TGTGCCAGCAGTGAGGCCAGAATTTTGGGCAATCAGCCCCAGCATTTT
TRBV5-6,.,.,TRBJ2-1,CASSSSQGDNEQFF,TGTGCCAGCAGCTCATCACAGGGAGACAATGAGCAGTTCTTC
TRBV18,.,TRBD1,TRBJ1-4,CASSPGQGKSEKLFF,TGTGCCAGCTCACCCGGACAGGGAAAATCCGAAAAACTGTTTTTT
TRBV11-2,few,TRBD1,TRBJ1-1,CASSWTGGAFF,TGTGCCAGCAGTTGGACAGGGGGAGCTTTCTTT
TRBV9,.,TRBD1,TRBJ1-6,CASSLTGLNSPLHF,TGTGCCAGCAGCCTGACAGGGCTCAATTCACCCCTCCACTTT
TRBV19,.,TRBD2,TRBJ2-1,CASSISGGVYNEQFF,TGTGCCAGTAGTATCTCGGGAGGGGTTTACAATGAGCAGTTCTTC
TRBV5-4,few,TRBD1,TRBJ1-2,CASTRGWGQDNYGYTF,TGTGCCAGCACCCGGGGTTGGGGACAGGACAACTATGGCTACACCTTC
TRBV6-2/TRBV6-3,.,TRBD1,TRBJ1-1,CASSSLGAGTARTIDTEAFF,TGTGCCAGCAGTTCTTTAGGGGCCGGGACAGCTCGTACTATTGACACTGAAGCTTTCTTT
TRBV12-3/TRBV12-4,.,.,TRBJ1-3,CASSPIVNTIYF,TGTGCCAGCAGCCCGATAGTAAACACCATATATTTT
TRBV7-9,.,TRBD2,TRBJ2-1,CASSNSGGPGEQFF,TGTGCCAGCAGCAACTCGGGAGGGCCAGGCGAGCAGTTCTTC
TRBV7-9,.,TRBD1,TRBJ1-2,CASSLRSGDRRSGYTF,TGTGCCAGCAGCTTAAGGTCCGGGGACAGGCGTAGCGGCTACACCTTC
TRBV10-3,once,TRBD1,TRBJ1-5,CAISALGQNSNQPQHF,TGTGCCATCAGTGCCTTGGGACAGAATAGCAATCAGCCCCAGCATTTT
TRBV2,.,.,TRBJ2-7,CANKQRDRSYEQYF,TGTGCCAACAAGCAGCGGGACAGGTCCTACGAGCAGTACTTC
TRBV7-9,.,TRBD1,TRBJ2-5,CASSLGQGQETQYF,TGTGCCAGCAGCTTGGGACAGGGGCAAGAGACCCAGTACTTC
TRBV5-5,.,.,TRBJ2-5,CASSLRLSYGTQYF,TGTGCCAGCAGCTTACGACTATCCTATGGGACCCAGTACTTC
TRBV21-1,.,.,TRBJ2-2,CASSKRTGNAGELFF,TGTGCCAGCAGCAAACGGACAGGGAACGCCGGGGAGCTGTTTTTT
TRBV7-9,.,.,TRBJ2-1,CASSLREVNNEQFF,TGTGCCAGCAGCTTGAGGGAAGTGAACAATGAGCAGTTCTTC
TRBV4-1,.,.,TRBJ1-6,CASSQVMGGGPLHF,TGCGCCAGCAGCCAAGTGATGGGGGGGGGACCCCTCCACTTT
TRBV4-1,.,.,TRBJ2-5,CASSQAGGGREQETQYF,TGCGCCAGCAGCCAAGCGGGCGGGGGCCGCGAACAAGAGACCCAGTACTTC
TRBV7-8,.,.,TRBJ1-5,CASSPLPHRDSNQPQHF,TGTGCCAGCAGCCCCCTCCCCCACAGGGATTCCAATCAGCCCCAGCATTTT
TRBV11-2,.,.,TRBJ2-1,CASSRMGGSYNEQFF,TGTGCCAGCAGCCGTATGGGGGGCTCCTACAATGAGCAGTTCTTC
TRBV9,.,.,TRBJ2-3,CASSADRRGRGDTQYF,TGTGCCAGCAGCGCGGACAGGAGGGGGCGGGGAGATACGCAGTATTTT
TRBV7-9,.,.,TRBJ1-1,CASSPPHTTEAFF,TGTGCCAGCAGCCCACCTCACACCACTGAAGCTTTCTTT
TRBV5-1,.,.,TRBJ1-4,CASSLDAGFATNEKLFF,TGCGCCAGCAGCTTGGATGCAGGCTTCGCAACTAATGAAAAACTGTTTTTT
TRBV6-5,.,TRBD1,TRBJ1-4,CASSYDRVNEKLFF,TGTGCCAGCAGTTACGACAGGGTTAATGAAAAACTGTTTTTT
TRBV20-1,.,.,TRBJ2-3,CSASFRDFDTDTQYF,TGCAGTGCTAGTTTCCGGGACTTCGACACAGATACGCAGTATTTT
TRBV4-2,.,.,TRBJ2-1,CASSQGSYNEQFF,TGTGCCAGCAGCCAGGGCAGCTACAATGAGCAGTTCTTC
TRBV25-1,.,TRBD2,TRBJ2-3,CASSEYRLAGDRDTQYF,TGTGCCAGCAGTGAATATCGACTAGCGGGTGACCGGGATACGCAGTATTTT